Following are 6 T cell receptor beta chains from one sample sequenced in a study of blood T cell repertoires in COVID-19. Clones were sequenced by immunoSEQ multiplex PCR, and TCRdb holds only the in-frame ones, with some missing. The table shows around 180,000 clones, with 86% occurring only once. The sequencing input was peripheral blood. The source of these receptors is a woman younger than 45 with active or convalescent COVID-19.

This clone has only a few counts. V usage is TRBV11-3 and J usage is TRBJ2-7; 7 bases agree with TRBD1. The CDR3 is 15 amino acids. The germline V gene encodes CDR1 SGHNT and CDR2 YENEEA. The junction had 2 bases not matched to a gene; V was cut back by 0 bases and J by 0 bases. CDR3 nucleotides: TGTGCCAGCAGCTTAGAGGACAGGTTCTCCTACGAGCAGTACTTC. Amino acid sequence: CASSLEDRFSYEQYF.

V is TRBV18 and J is TRBJ2-5; TRBD1 is a possible D gene (6 bases). Germline V gene data show CDR1 as KGHSH and CDR2 as LQKENI. V lost 3 bases and J 5 bases, leaving 16 bases between the germline ends. The CDR3 runs 15 residues. The CDR3 is CASSPPTGWGETQYF. Written as DNA, the CDR3 is TGTGCCAGCTCACCTCCGACAGGATGGGGGGAGACCCAGTACTTC.

As to this clone: One junction end does not reproduce the germline sequence, and a read error may be involved. The chain combines TRBV2 with TRBJ2-7, with TRBD1 identical over 8 bases. The V gene's germline CDR1 is SNHLY and CDR2 FYNNEI. The length of the CDR3 is 12 residues. The CDR3 loop is CASSEDGTGGVF. The CDR3 bases are TGTGCCAGCAGTGAAGACGGGACAGGAGGAGTCTTC.

The genes are TRBV6-2 or TRBV6-3 and TRBJ2-7, with D possibly matching TRBD1 (5 bases). Trimming left V 7 bases short and J 0 bases short, with 13 bases between. The CDR3 is made up of 14 amino acids. Germline assignment: CDR1 MNHEY and CDR2 SVGEGT. This chain's CDR3 is CASTYSTGSYEQYF. CDR3 in DNA: TGTGCCAGCACCTACTCCACAGGCTCCTACGAGCAGTACTTC.

V gene TRBV29-1 combines with J gene TRBJ2-1; TRBD2 matches at 8 bases. This CDR3 has 19 residues. The junction had 22 bases not matched to a gene; V was cut back by 4 bases and J by 5 bases. Germline V gives CDR1 SQVTM, CDR2 ANQGSEA. The CDR3 loop is CSVVWSSGLAIDSDNEQFF. Written as DNA, the CDR3 is TGCAGCGTTGTGTGGTCTAGCGGGCTTGCCATCGATTCCGACAATGAGCAGTTCTTC.

The chain combines TRBV3-1 (or the pseudogene TRBV3-2) with TRBJ2-5; D perhaps matches TRBD1 (5 bases). Germline V lookup: CDR1 LGHDT, CDR2 YNNKEL (reference sequence). CDR3 length: 16 residues. Trimming shortened V by 0 bases and J by 5 bases, and 16 bases separated the two germline ends. The CDR3 spells CASSQEILRDRETQYF. In nucleotides, the CDR3 is TGTGCCAGCAGCCAAGAGATCCTCAGGGATCGGGAGACCCAGTACTTC.